This T cell receptor beta chain was observed in a study of human T cells and chemical hapten exposure. Study context: Sensitization was performed using 2% DPC on an approximately 2 cm by approximately 2 cm upper inner arm skin site. While the approximately 24-week study was under way, patients received diphenylcyclopropenone on the scalp every week. Alopecia areata, totalis or universalis affected patients who were mostly female.

Whole-study findings and limits: Significantly more large CDR3 similarity clusters arose among expanded TCRs than among controls.

This clonotype turned up a few times. Its target is not known. Stated time point: pre-sensitization, week 0. The treatment denotes: therapeutic diphenylcyclopropenone sensitization with weekly scalp DPC. TCRdb re-derived calls from the RACE reads in MiXCR, one entry per CDR3 protein. The table includes tens of thousands of distinct CDR3 sequences, roughly a tenth detected once. The sequence was collected from a woman in her thirties or forties with alopecia areata. Some clones in this sample may be carry-over from other donors' samples. Source: whole blood, taken in connection with sensitization to the hapten diphenylcyclopropenone (DPC).

The DNA for the CDR3 is TGCGCCAGCAGCTCTGACAGGGGTATCGCAGATACGCAGTATTTT. Its translation: CASSSDRGIADTQYF. The chain recombines TRBV5-1 with TRBJ2-3; 8 bases map to TRBD1. Germline assignment: CDR1 SGHRS and CDR2 YFSETQ. J lost 4 bases, V lost 3 bases, and 7 bases had no gene match. This CDR3 is 15 amino acids long.